Listed below are T cell receptor beta chains from one sample, sequenced in a study of T cells in Graves' hyperthyroidism and ophthalmopathy. TCRdb re-called the multiplex PCR reads with MiXCR, one entry per CDR3 protein. The sample shows a few hundred thousand distinct CDR3 sequences, about 16% of them seen only once. Input material: blood. The source is a woman aged 30 to 39 with Graves' hyperthyroidism. CDR3s include the opening cysteine and the closing phenylalanine or tryptophan. A D gene is named only where the DNA matches it firmly. Only part of the rows carry a size: once, few, many, or a class if the clone is expanded.

V gene	clone size	D gene	CDR3 length	J gene	CDR3 protein	CDR3 DNA
TRBV20-1	NA	TRBD1	13	TRBJ1-2	CSAKGGADYGYTF	TGCAGTGCTAAAGGGGGCGCGGACTATGGCTACACCTTC
TRBV28	few	NA	14	TRBJ1-6	CASSSLEHNSPLHF	TGTGCCAGCAGCTCATTGGAGCACAATTCACCCCTCCACTTT
TRBV11-2	few	NA	17	TRBJ1-5	CASSLGNGGTLNQPQHF	TGTGCCAGCAGCTTAGGGAATGGGGGGACCCTCAATCAGCCCCAGCATTTT
TRBV6-5	few	TRBD1	16	TRBJ2-5	CASSYLTGLEQETQYF	TGTGCCAGCAGTTACTTGACAGGGCTGGAGCAAGAGACCCAGTACTTC
TRBV7-9	NA	NA	15	TRBJ1-2	CASSLVQGVHYGYTF	TGTGCCAGCAGCTTAGTACAGGGCGTGCACTATGGCTACACCTTC
TRBV20-1	many	NA	14	TRBJ2-3	CSASVGSGGDTQYF	TGCAGTGCTAGTGTCGGGAGTGGTGGGGATACGCAGTATTTT
TRBV30	NA	TRBD1	14	TRBJ1-2	CAWSEAGGFWGYTF	TGTGCCTGGAGTGAGGCAGGGGGCTTCTGGGGCTACACCTTC
TRBV30	NA	NA	14	TRBJ1-2	CAWSVLVRAYGYTF	TGTGCCTGGAGTGTACTCGTAAGGGCCTATGGCTACACCTTC
TRBV30	many	NA	12	TRBJ1-2	CAWNEGGYGYTF	TGTGCCTGGAACGAGGGTGGCTATGGCTACACCTTC
TRBV13	few	NA	15	TRBJ2-4	CASSVGDRAKNIQYF	TGTGCCAGCAGCGTGGGGGACCGAGCCAAAAACATTCAGTACTTC
TRBV18	many	NA	13	TRBJ2-1	CASSPLPPNEQFF	TGTGCCAGCTCACCACTGCCGCCCAATGAGCAGTTCTTC
TRBV2	NA	TRBD2	14	TRBJ2-1	CASSGTSVNNEQFF	TGTGCCAGCAGCGGGACTAGCGTAAACAATGAGCAGTTCTTC
TRBV18	few	NA	17	TRBJ2-1	CASHHPRWDSTYNEQFF	TGTGCCAGCCACCACCCTCGGTGGGACTCCACCTACAATGAGCAGTTCTTC
TRBV3-1	few	NA	13	TRBJ2-7	CASSGTDSYEQYF	TGTGCCAGCAGCGGGACGGATTCCTACGAGCAGTACTTC
TRBV5-8	few	NA	14	TRBJ1-6	CASSYRGHNSPLHF	TGTGCCAGCAGTTATCGTGGGCATAATTCACCCCTCCACTTT
TRBV7-3	many	NA	13	TRBJ2-7	CASSLFQGLEQYF	TGTGCCAGCAGCTTATTTCAGGGACTCGAGCAGTACTTC
TRBV20-1	many	TRBD1	12	TRBJ2-3	CSARPGGDTQYF	TGCAGTGCTAGACCAGGGGGAGATACGCAGTATTTT
TRBV20-1	NA	NA	12	TRBJ2-3	CSLFSTTDTQYF	TGCAGTCTCTTTTCTACCACAGATACGCAGTATTTT
TRBV20-1	NA	NA	13	TRBJ1-6	CSAMPGGNSPLHF	TGCAGTGCTATGCCCGGGGGTAATTCACCCCTCCACTTT
TRBV29-1	many	TRBD2	16	TRBJ2-3	CSVGILAGGPRDTQYF	TGCAGCGTGGGTATACTAGCGGGAGGGCCGAGAGATACGCAGTATTTT
TRBV20-1	many	NA	22	TRBJ2-1	CSARVRGRGGLGPPLAYNEQFF	TGCAGTGCTAGAGTGAGGGGCAGGGGCGGCTTAGGACCCCCGCTCGCCTACAATGAGCAGTTCTTC
TRBV5-1	few	TRBD1	14	TRBJ2-7	CASSLKGANAEQYF	TGCGCCAGCAGCTTGAAGGGGGCAAATGCCGAGCAGTACTTC
TRBV11-2	many	NA	15	TRBJ1-2	CASIDKAGYSYGYTF	TGTGCCAGCATCGACAAGGCAGGGTATTCCTATGGCTACACCTTC
TRBV9	NA	NA	15	TRBJ2-7	CASSAAGGPGYEQYF	TGTGCCAGCAGCGCGGCCGGGGGGCCCGGGTACGAGCAGTACTTC
TRBV29-1	NA	TRBD2	14	TRBJ2-1	CSEGAGVGRNEQFF	TGCAGCGAGGGAGCGGGAGTAGGCAGAAACGAGCAGTTCTTC
TRBV10-3	many	TRBD1	14	TRBJ2-1	CAIMGQGKDNEQFF	TGTGCCATCATGGGACAGGGGAAGGACAATGAGCAGTTCTTC
TRBV24-1	NA	NA	13	TRBJ1-5	CATSWGAGQPQHF	TGTGCCACCAGTTGGGGGGCCGGTCAGCCCCAGCATTTT
TRBV12-3/TRBV12-4	NA	NA	16	TRBJ1-1	CASSFAAGRADMEAFF	TGTGCCAGCAGTTTTGCCGCGGGGAGGGCGGACATGGAGGCTTTCTTT
TRBV5-1	many	NA	14	TRBJ2-7	CASSLWTATYEQYF	TGCGCCAGCAGCTTATGGACAGCCACCTACGAGCAGTACTTC
TRBV4-1	many	NA	14	TRBJ2-7	CASSQDLGSYEQYF	TGCGCCAGCAGCCAAGATCTTGGATCCTACGAGCAGTACTTC
TRBV10-3	many	TRBD1	15	TRBJ2-7	CAISESGQGLYEQYF	TGTGCCATCAGTGAGTCGGGACAGGGACTCTACGAGCAGTACTTC
TRBV27	NA	TRBD1	17	TRBJ1-6	CASSLYPTGSSNSPLHF	TGTGCCAGCAGTTTATACCCGACAGGGTCTTCTAATTCACCCCTCCACTTT
TRBV20-1	many	NA	13	TRBJ2-3	CSASLVSTDTQYF	TGCAGTGCTTCCCTAGTGAGCACAGATACGCAGTATTTT
TRBV6-2/TRBV6-3	many	NA	15	TRBJ1-1	CASSPRGAGDTEAFF	TGTGCCAGCAGTCCCCGTGGGGCCGGGGACACTGAAGCTTTCTTT
TRBV20-1	many	NA	13	TRBJ2-7	CSATPGTSYEQYF	TGCAGTGCCACCCCGGGGACATCATACGAGCAGTACTTC
TRBV15	NA	TRBD1	17	TRBJ2-3	CATSRRSGTGDTDTQYF	TGTGCCACCAGCCGGCGGTCGGGGACAGGGGATACAGATACGCAGTATTTT
TRBV5-1	few	NA	12	TRBJ2-1	CASSLGSYEQFF	TGCGCCAGCAGCTTGGGGAGTTACGAGCAGTTCTTC